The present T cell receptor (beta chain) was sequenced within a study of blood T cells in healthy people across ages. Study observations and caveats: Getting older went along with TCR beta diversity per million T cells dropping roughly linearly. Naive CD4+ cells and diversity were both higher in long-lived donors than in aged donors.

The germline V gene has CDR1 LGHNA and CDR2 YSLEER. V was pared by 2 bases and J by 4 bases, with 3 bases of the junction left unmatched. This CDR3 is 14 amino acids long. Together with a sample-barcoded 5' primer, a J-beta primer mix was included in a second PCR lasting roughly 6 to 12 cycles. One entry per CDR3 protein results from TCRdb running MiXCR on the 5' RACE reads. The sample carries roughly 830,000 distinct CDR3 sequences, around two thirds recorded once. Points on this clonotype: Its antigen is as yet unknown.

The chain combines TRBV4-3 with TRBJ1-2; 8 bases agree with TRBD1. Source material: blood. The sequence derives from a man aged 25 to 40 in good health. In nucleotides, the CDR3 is TGCGCCAGCAGCCAACAGACAGGGGCCTATGGCTACACCTTC. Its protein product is CASSQQTGAYGYTF.